Each of the 5 T cell receptor beta chains below was sequenced from the same sample in a study of blood T cell repertoires in COVID-19. Measured with immunoSEQ multiplex PCR; TCRdb has only the in-frame clones, and not every one. The data contain more than 45,000 clones, about 90% of them singletons. Sequenced material: peripheral blood. The origin of the receptors is a human donor in a cohort sampled during active COVID-19.

The V call is TRBV5-1, the J call TRBJ2-1; the match to TRBD2 covers 14 bases. Per the germline V gene, CDR1 is SGHRS and CDR2 is YFSETQ. The CDR3 spans 15 residues. After removal of 4 bases from V and 9 bases from J, the junction contained 6 bases not matched to a gene. The CDR3 DNA reads TGCGCCAGCAGCCCAGGGACTAGCGGGAGAGGTGAGCAGTTCTTC. As protein: CASSPGTSGRGEQFF.

The genes are TRBV7-2 and TRBJ2-1; D may be TRBD2 (6 bases). The germline V and J ends were trimmed by 5 bases and 6 bases, with 17 bases remaining between them. Germline values: CDR1 SGHTA, CDR2 FQGNSA. The CDR3 length is 15 residues. The CDR3 loop is CASSQVSGPGNEQFF. The CDR3 bases are TGTGCCAGCAGCCAAGTGAGCGGGCCCGGCAATGAGCAGTTCTTC.

This chain joins TRBV7-9 and TRBJ1-1; TRBD1 matches at 8 bases. Unmatched junction bases numbered 7, after V lost 5 bases and J lost 2 bases. CDR1 is SEHNR, CDR2 FQNEAQ, per germline (reference sequence). The CDR3 is 15 amino acids. CDR3 DNA: TGTGCCAGCAGCGGGCAGGGGGCCTCCAACACTGAAGCTTTCTTT. Protein product: CASSGQGASNTEAFF.

This chain links TRBV9 with TRBJ2-1, with a weak D call TRBD1 (6 bases). CDR1 is SGDLS, CDR2 YYNGEE, per germline. The CDR3 consists of 14 residues. Trimming removed 3 bases from V and 1 base from J, with 8 bases in between. This chain's CDR3 is CASSAGESYNEQFF. DNA for the CDR3: TGTGCCAGCAGCGCAGGGGAGTCCTACAATGAGCAGTTCTTC.

This clone occurred once. The gene calls are TRBV19 and TRBJ2-3; 9 nucleotides match TRBD2. The CDR3 sequence is 16 residues long. Germline-derived CDR1 and CDR2 are LNHDA and SQIVND (reference sequence). V lost 11 bases to trimming and J lost 1 base; unmatched junction nucleotides: 13. In nucleotides, the CDR3 is TGTGCCTCGGAAGGGACTAGCTCGACTGGCACAGATACGCAGTATTTT. Residues: CASEGTSSTGTDTQYF.